Included here is one T cell receptor beta chain sequence, with context. This sample was taken from a study of blood T cell repertoires in COVID-19. Original data processing: Quantification of nucleated cells was approximated via reference gene primer amplification. The table came from immunoSEQ multiplex PCR; TCRdb's copy has only in-frame clones and leaves some out. V, J and clone size reflect that table, while D and trimming were determined from the DNA. The sample yields about 210,000 clones, around 89% seen once. The CDR3 spans 13 residues. Trimming took 5 bases from V and 3 from J; bases not matched to a gene: 3. The germline V gene encodes CDR1 PRHDT and CDR2 FYEKMQ (reference sequence).

Material: peripheral blood. The rearrangement uses TRBV13 and TRBJ1-2; 7 positions agree with TRBD1. The receptor was derived from a woman aged 40 to 55 with acute or convalescent COVID-19. CDR3 in DNA: TGTGCCAGCAGCATCGGGACAGACTATGGCTACACCTTC. This encodes CASSIGTDYGYTF.